This TCR beta chain came from a study of T cell repertoires in cytomegalovirus infection. This clonotype has just a few counts. Losses at the gene ends were 4 bases for V and 6 bases for J; bases not matched to a gene: 11. Germline V gene sequence: CDR1 MGHRA, CDR2 YSYEKL. The CDR3 consists of 16 residues. TCRdb reprocessed the reads with MiXCR, giving one entry per CDR3 protein. The table has some 450,000 distinct CDR3 sequences, 31% seen once. The V call is TRBV4-1, the J call TRBJ2-3; 9 positions agree with TRBD2. The clonotype comes from a human donor in good health (CMV status not recorded). Some clones in this sample may be carry-over from other donors' samples. Sequenced input: PBMCs. The CDR3 DNA reads TGCGCCAGCAGCCCCGAGGGGGGACTAGCCAGGGATACGCAGTATTTT. It translates to CASSPEGGLARDTQYF.